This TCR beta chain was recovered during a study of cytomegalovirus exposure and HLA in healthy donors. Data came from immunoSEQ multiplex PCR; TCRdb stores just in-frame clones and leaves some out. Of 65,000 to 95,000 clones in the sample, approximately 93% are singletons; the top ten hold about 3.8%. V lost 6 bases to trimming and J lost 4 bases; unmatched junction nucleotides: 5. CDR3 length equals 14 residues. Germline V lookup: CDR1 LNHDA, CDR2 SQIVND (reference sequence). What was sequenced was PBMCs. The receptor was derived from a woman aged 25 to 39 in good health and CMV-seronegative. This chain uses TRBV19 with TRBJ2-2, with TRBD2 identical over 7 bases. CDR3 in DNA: TGTGCCAGTAGCACCGGGGGGAGCACCGGGGAGCTGTTTTTT. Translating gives CASSTGGSTGELFF.